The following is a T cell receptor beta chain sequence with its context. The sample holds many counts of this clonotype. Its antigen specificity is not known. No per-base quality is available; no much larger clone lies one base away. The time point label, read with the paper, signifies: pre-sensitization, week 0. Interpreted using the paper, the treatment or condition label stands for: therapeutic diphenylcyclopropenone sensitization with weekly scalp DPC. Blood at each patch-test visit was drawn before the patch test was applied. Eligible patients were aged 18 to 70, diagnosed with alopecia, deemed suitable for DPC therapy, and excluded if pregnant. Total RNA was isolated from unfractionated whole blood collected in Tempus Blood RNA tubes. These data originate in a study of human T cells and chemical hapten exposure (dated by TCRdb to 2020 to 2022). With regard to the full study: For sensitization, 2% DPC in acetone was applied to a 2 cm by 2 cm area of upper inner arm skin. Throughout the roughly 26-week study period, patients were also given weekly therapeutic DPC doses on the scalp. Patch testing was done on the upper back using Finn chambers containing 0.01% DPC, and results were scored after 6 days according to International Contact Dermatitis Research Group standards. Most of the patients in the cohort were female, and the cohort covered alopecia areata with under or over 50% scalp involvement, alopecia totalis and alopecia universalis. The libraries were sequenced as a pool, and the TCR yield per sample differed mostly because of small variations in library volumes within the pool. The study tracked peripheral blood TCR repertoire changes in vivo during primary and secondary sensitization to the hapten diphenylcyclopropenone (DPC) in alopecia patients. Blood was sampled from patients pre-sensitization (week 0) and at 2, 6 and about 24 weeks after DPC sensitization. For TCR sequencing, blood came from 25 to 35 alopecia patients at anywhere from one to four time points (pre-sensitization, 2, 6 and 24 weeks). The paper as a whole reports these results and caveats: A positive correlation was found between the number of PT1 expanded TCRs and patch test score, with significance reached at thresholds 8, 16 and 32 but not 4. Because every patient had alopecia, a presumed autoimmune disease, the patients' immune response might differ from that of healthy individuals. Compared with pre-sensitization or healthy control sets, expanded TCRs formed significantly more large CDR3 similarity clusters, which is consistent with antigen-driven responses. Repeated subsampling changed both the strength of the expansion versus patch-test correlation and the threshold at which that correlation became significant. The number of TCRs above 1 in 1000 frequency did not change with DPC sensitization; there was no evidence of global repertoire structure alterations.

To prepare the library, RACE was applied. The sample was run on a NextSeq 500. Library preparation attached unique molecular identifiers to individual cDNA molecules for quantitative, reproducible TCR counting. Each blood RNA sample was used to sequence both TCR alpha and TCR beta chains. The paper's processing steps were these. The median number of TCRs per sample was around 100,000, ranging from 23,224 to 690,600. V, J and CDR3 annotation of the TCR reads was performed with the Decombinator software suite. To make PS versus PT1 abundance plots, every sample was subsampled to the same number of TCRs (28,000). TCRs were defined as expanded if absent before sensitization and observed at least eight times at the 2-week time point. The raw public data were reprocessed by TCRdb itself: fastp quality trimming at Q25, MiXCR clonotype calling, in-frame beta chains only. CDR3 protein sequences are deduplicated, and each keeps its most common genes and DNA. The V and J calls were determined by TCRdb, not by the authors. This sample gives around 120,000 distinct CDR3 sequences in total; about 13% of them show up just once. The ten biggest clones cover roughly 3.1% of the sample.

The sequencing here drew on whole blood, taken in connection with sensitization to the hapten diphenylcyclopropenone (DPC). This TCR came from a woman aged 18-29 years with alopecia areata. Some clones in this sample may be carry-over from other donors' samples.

The DNA is as follows: TGTGCCAGCAGTGTTACTAGCGGGGGGGCCAATAGCAATGAGCAGTTCTTC. The resulting protein is CASSVTSGGANSNEQFF. The chain couples TRBV2 to TRBJ2-1; the central 13 bases match TRBD2. The CDR3 sequence holds 17 residues, the cysteine and phenylalanine included. Here the CDR3 DNA is all that survives: 51 bases in frame from base 1. Germline trimming amounts to 4 bases on V and 6 bases on J, with 9 as the count of junction bases outside the gene matches. The germline V gene encodes CDR1 SNHLY and CDR2 FYNNEI.